The rows below give T cell receptor beta chains drawn from one sample of a study of Ad26.COV2.S vaccination and SARS-CoV-2 variants. Profiling relied on immunoSEQ multiplex PCR, and the TCRdb table lists in-frame clones only, not all of them. There are more than 300,000 clones in the sample; around 89% occur only once, and approximately 5% lies in the top ten. The sample consisted of peripheral blood, taken in a trial of Ad26.COV2.S vaccine versus placebo. These receptors were taken from a person aged 18 to 59 who received the Ad26.COV2.S COVID-19 vaccine or a placebo. CDR3s include the opening cysteine and the closing phenylalanine or tryptophan. A D gene is named only where the DNA matches it firmly. Not every row has a clone size; where given, it reads once, few, many or a size class.

D gene,J gene,clone size,V gene,CDR3 protein
NA,TRBJ2-1,few,TRBV18,CASSQGVPLNNEQFF
NA,TRBJ1-1,NA,TRBV7-9,CASSLAGGFEAFF
NA,TRBJ2-3,once,TRBV28,CASRVGSTDTQYF
NA,TRBJ2-7,NA,TRBV7-9,CASSLEGGPNEQYF
TRBD1,TRBJ1-4,once,TRBV30,CAWSRDRATNEKLFF
NA,TRBJ2-6,NA,TRBV28,CASSLRISGANVLTF
NA,TRBJ2-7,NA,TRBV27,CASSLDFSSNYEQYF
NA,TRBJ1-1,NA,TRBV9,CASSALAMNTEAFF
NA,TRBJ2-5,NA,TRBV9,CASSVAGAPQETQYF
NA,TRBJ1-2,NA,TRBV7-2,CASSLATSDYGYTF
NA,TRBJ2-7,NA,TRBV5-1,CASSPPQGSEQYF
TRBD1,TRBJ1-2,few,TRBV6-5,CASRQGDYGYTF
NA,TRBJ2-3,NA,TRBV3-1/TRBV3-2,CASSQGFRGTDTQYF
TRBD1,TRBJ1-5,NA,TRBV18,CASSLTGTGVGSNQPQHF
TRBD2,TRBJ2-1,NA,TRBV5-1,CASSWASGNNEQFF
NA,TRBJ2-1,NA,TRBV7-2,CASSLVYGAYNEQFF
NA,TRBJ2-7,once,TRBV9,CASSVGAVSEQYF
TRBD1,TRBJ1-1,NA,TRBV6-5,CASRLGDRGTEAFF
TRBD2,TRBJ2-7,NA,TRBV5-4,CASSSGQPRPSGRRAHEQYF
NA,TRBJ1-1,NA,TRBV5-1,CASSFNAGANTEAFF
TRBD2,TRBJ2-5,NA,TRBV6-2/TRBV6-3,CASSYGGPSGGQETQYF
NA,TRBJ2-3,NA,TRBV28,CASSSQQPTDTQYF
TRBD2,TRBJ2-1,NA,TRBV7-9,CASKGVASGRGWDNEQFF
TRBD1,TRBJ2-7,NA,TRBV6-5,CASSYDGTGDRDEQYF
NA,TRBJ1-2,few,TRBV7-2,CASSLGDRGYTF
NA,TRBJ1-6,NA,TRBV6-5,CASRSPGRDNSPLHF
NA,TRBJ2-3,NA,TRBV28,CASSSPPSGVSTDTQYF
NA,TRBJ2-2,NA,TRBV19,CASSIDRRDTGELFF
NA,TRBJ2-7,NA,TRBV28,CASSSPGEGVEQYF
NA,TRBJ1-1,once,TRBV5-1,CASSLEPGRDTEAFF
NA,TRBJ1-6,NA,TRBV11-2,CASSLGGGTSPLHF
NA,TRBJ2-3,few,TRBV11-2,CASTQWGVSSTDTQYF
TRBD2,TRBJ2-3,NA,TRBV6-2/TRBV6-3,CASSGPSGGGTTDTQYF
NA,TRBJ2-7,NA,TRBV3-1/TRBV3-2,CASSPRDSVYYEQYF
TRBD2,TRBJ2-2,NA,TRBV27,CASGTSYTGELFF
NA,TRBJ1-5,NA,TRBV5-1,CASSLSGNQPQHF
NA,TRBJ1-2,NA,TRBV30,CAWGRGRDYGYTF
NA,TRBJ1-2,NA,TRBV5-4,CASSLAGANYGYTF
NA,TRBJ1-2,NA,TRBV4-3,CASSQGGPSSGYGYTF
NA,TRBJ2-7,NA,TRBV4-2,CASSPYGEIEQYF
TRBD1,TRBJ2-2,NA,TRBV4-3,CASSQDVGTGEFTGTGELFF
NA,TRBJ1-5,NA,TRBV5-5,CASSPTESNQPQHF
NA,TRBJ1-3,once,TRBV13,CASSSERGNTIYF
NA,TRBJ2-7,NA,TRBV30,CAWSVGDILYEQYF
NA,TRBJ1-5,few,TRBV19,CASSPLGVAANQPQHF
TRBD1,TRBJ2-3,NA,TRBV5-6,CASSWPTGAGADTQYF
TRBD2,TRBJ2-2,NA,TRBV5-5,CASSLAPLAGGNTGELFF
TRBD1,TRBJ2-7,NA,TRBV27,CASRRTGSHEQYF
NA,TRBJ1-4,NA,TRBV6-6,CASSDASAGLEKLFF
NA,TRBJ1-1,NA,TRBV6-4,CASRDRENTEAFF
TRBD1,TRBJ2-1,NA,TRBV10-3,CAISPGQGSYNEQFF
NA,TRBJ2-7,NA,TRBV27,CASSLTRGAEQYF
NA,TRBJ2-1,NA,TRBV27,CASSFSASSYNEQFF